This TCR beta chain was sequenced for a study of shared T cell receptors in the human thymus. This clone was detected once. This table comes from immunoSEQ multiplex PCR, and its TCRdb copy is limited to in-frame clones, with some not included. The sample lists hundreds of thousands of clones, 70% to 90% occurring once. The CDR3 consists of 18 residues. V was trimmed by 1 base and J by 6 bases, leaving 23 bases between them. Germline CDR1 SGHDT, CDR2 YYEEEE. The sample was also reused in another study, on human thymus T cells. That work states: The people who donated were healthy Finnish babies having corrective surgery for congenital heart defects. Thymic resections from corrective heart surgery supplied the tissue. Both thymic and peripheral blood repertoires showed apparently biased V and J usage. Related studies found that unrelated individuals share highly overlapping thymic repertoires.

This TCR derives from a girl less than two years old with a congenital heart defect. Sequences were obtained from thymocytes. The V gene is TRBV5-6, the J gene TRBJ1-5; D might be TRBD1 (6 bases). CDR3 sequence reads: CASSLRPPPTGPPQPQHF. The CDR3 nucleotides are TGTGCCAGCAGCTTGCGACCCCCCCCTACAGGGCCCCCTCAGCCCCAGCATTTT.